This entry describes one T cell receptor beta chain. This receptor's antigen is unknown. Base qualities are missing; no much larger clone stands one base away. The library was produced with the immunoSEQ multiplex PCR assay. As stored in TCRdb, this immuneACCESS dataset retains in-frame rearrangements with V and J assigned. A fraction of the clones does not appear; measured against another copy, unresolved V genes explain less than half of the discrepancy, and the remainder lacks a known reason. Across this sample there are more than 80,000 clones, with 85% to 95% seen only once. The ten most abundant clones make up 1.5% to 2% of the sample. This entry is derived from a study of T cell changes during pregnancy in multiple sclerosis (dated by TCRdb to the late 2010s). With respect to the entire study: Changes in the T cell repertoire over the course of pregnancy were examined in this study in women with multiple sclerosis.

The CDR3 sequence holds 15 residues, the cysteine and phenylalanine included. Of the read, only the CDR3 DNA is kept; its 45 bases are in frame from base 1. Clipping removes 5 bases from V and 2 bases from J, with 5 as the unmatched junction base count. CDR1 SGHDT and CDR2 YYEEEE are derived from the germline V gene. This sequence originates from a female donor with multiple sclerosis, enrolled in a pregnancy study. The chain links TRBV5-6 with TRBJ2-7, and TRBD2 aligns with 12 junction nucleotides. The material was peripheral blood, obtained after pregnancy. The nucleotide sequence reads TGTGCCAGCAGAGACGGACTAGCGGGGACCTACGAGCAGTACTTC. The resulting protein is CASRDGLAGTYEQYF.